This T cell receptor (beta chain) was documented in a study of OX40 agonist ivuxolimab in advanced cancers. Study information: Every 2 weeks, ivuxolimab was infused into the patients intravenously at between 0.01 and 10 mg/kg.

V was cut by 1 base and J by 5 bases, with 12 bases left in between. The germline V gene has CDR1 KGHSH and CDR2 LQKENI. The CDR3 loop spans 15 amino acids. Sequencing was performed with immunoSEQ multiplex PCR; in TCRdb, only in-frame clones are kept and a portion is missing. The table records about 53,000 clones, about four fifths of them present only once. This rearrangement joins TRBV18 to TRBJ2-1, with D perhaps TRBD2 (5 bases). The sequences come from CD4+ or CD8+ T cells sorted from blood, collected in a trial of the OX40 agonist ivuxolimab. This receptor was obtained from an adult with an advanced solid tumor such as melanoma, head and neck, liver or kidney cancer. CDR3 sequence: CASSPQGDGNNEQFF. The CDR3 DNA is TGTGCCAGCTCACCACAGGGAGATGGAAACAATGAGCAGTTCTTC.